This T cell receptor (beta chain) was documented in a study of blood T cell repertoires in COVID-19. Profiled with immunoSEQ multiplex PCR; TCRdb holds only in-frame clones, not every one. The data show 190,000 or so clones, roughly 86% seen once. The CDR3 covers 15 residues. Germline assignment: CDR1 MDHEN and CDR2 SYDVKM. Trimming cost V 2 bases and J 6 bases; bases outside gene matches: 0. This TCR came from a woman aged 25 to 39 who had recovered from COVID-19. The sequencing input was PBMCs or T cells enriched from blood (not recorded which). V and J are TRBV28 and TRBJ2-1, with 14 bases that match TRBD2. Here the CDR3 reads CASSLGTSGSNEQFF. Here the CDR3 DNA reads TGTGCCAGCAGTTTAGGGACTAGCGGGAGCAATGAGCAGTTCTTC.